This TCR beta chain was retrieved from a study of cytomegalovirus exposure and HLA in healthy donors. This CDR3 is 15 amino acids long. In germline, CDR1 is SEHNR, CDR2 FQNEAQ (reference sequence). V trimming: 5 bases; J trimming: 1 base; junction bases outside the gene matches: 4. 13 Jbeta primers and 60 Vbeta primers were used for the PCR. Per the original data handling: Around 12 million of 80 million or so unique TCR beta chains were shared, per a later count. Sequencing was performed with immunoSEQ multiplex PCR; in TCRdb, only in-frame clones are kept and a portion is missing. That table supplies the V and J calls and clone size; D and trimming were determined from the DNA. This table has approximately 100,000 clones, 73% appearing once.

The source of this sequence is a man aged 35 to 55 in good health and CMV-seronegative. J is TRBJ2-2 and V is TRBV7-9; the match to TRBD1 covers 7 bases. Specimen: PBMCs. CDR3 DNA sequence: TGTGCCAGCAGCCGAGGACAGGTGAACACCGGGGAGCTGTTTTTT. Encoded protein: CASSRGQVNTGELFF.